A selection of T cell receptor beta chains follows, all from one sample in a study of OX40 agonist ivuxolimab in advanced cancers. Here immunoSEQ multiplex PCR was the method, and the copy in TCRdb shows in-frame clones only, minus some. The profile shows more than 100,000 clones, 90% to 95% of them singletons. Source: CD4+ or CD8+ T cells sorted from blood, taken in a trial of the OX40 agonist ivuxolimab. The receptors were sampled from an adult with an advanced solid tumor such as melanoma, head and neck, liver or kidney cancer. The CDR3 runs from the conserved cysteine through the conserved F or W. D genes are given only for firm matches. The size entry is marked missing in some rows and otherwise reads once, few, many or a size class.

TGTGCCAGCAGCCAAGAAATGGGTACCGAGCAGTACTTC	CASSQEMGTEQYF	-	-	TRBJ2-7	TRBV14
TGTGCCAGCAGTGATGGGAGACGGTTCACCGGGGAGCTGTTTTTT	CASSDGRRFTGELFF	-	-	TRBJ2-2	TRBV2
TGTGCCAGCAGCCAGGACGGACGGGTGGATGAAGCTTTCTTT	CASSQDGRVDEAFF	-	-	TRBJ1-1	TRBV4-2
TGTGCCAGCAGCCGCGATCCCACAGGGGGCGAGCAGTACTTC	CASSRDPTGGEQYF	-	TRBD1	TRBJ2-7	TRBV6-5
TGTGCCAGTAGTCCTCAACAGGTCACGGGGGAGCAGTTCTTC	CASSPQQVTGEQFF	-	-	TRBJ2-1	TRBV19
TGTGCCAGCAGTTTTCTTCGTTCTAGATGGGGCACTGAAGCTTTCTTT	CASSFLRSRWGTEAFF	once	-	TRBJ1-1	TRBV28
TGTGCCAGCAGTAAAGGCATCTATGGCTACACCTTC	CASSKGIYGYTF	-	-	TRBJ1-2	TRBV6-5
TGTGCCAGCAGTTCGTCGGGGGGCCAATGGGAGACCCAGTACTTC	CASSSSGGQWETQYF	-	-	TRBJ2-5	TRBV11-2
TGTGCCAGCAGTGACCGAAGGGGTAGCAATCAGCCCCAGCATTTT	CASSDRRGSNQPQHF	-	-	TRBJ1-5	TRBV6-4
TGTGCCAGCAGTCCATATTCTGGAAACACCATATATTTT	CASSPYSGNTIYF	-	-	TRBJ1-3	TRBV28
TGTGCCAGCAGCTTAGAGGGGATGACTGAAGCTTTCTTT	CASSLEGMTEAFF	-	-	TRBJ1-1	TRBV7-9
TGTGCCAGCAGCGTCGGAATCGGTGAACCGGAGTTCTTC	CASSVGIGEPEFF	-	-	TRBJ2-1	TRBV7-9
TGCGCCAGCAGCGACAACAGGGGCATTAACGAGCAGTACTTC	CASSDNRGINEQYF	-	TRBD1	TRBJ2-7	TRBV5-1
TGCGCCAGCAGCCCTGACAGTACGGGTGAAAAACTGTTTTTT	CASSPDSTGEKLFF	-	-	TRBJ1-4	TRBV5-1
TGTGCCACTCGATCCGGGACACAAGGAAACACCATATATTTT	CATRSGTQGNTIYF	-	-	TRBJ1-3	TRBV6-6
TGTGCCAGCAGCTATTCCCGGGACATTGAAAAACTGTTTTTT	CASSYSRDIEKLFF	-	-	TRBJ1-4	TRBV7-2